The present T cell receptor (beta chain) was sequenced within a study of blood T cell repertoires in COVID-19. Study information: Specimens from acute and convalescent COVID-19 originated in the United States, Italy and Spain. The cDNA or gDNA used as material had been derived from T cells, B-cell-depleted T cells, or PBMCs.

In the original workflow: Quantification of nucleated cells was approximated via reference gene primer amplification. Some clones are missing from TCRdb's copy, which holds only in-frame ones; the method was immunoSEQ multiplex PCR. V and J calls and clone size follow that table, whereas D and trimming were derived from the DNA. The table shows about 180,000 clones, with roughly 85% occurring only once. Per the germline V gene, CDR1 is SGHVS and CDR2 is FQNEAQ. V was shortened by 2 bases and J by 4 bases, with 12 bases between the two germline ends. CDR3 length equals 15 residues. This clone was recorded once.

The sample was peripheral blood. This chain uses TRBV7-8 with TRBJ1-5; a possible D gene is TRBD1 (6 bases). This receptor was taken from an older woman with acute or convalescent COVID-19. Here the CDR3 DNA reads TGTGCCAGCAGCTTACACAGGGTAGGGAATCAGCCCCAGCATTTT. It translates to CASSLHRVGNQPQHF.